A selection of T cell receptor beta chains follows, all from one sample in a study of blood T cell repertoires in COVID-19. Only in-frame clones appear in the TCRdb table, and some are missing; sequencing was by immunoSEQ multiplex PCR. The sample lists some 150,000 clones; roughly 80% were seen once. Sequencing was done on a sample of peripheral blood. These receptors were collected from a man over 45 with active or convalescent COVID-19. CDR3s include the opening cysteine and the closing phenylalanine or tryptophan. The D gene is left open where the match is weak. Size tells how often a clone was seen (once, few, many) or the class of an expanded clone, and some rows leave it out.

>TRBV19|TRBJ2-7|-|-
CASSSEGREQYF
TGTGCCAGTAGTAGTGAGGGCCGCGAGCAGTACTTC
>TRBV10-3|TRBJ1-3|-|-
CAISESPPSRGNTIYF
TGTGCCATCAGTGAGTCGCCGCCCTCTAGAGGAAACACCATATATTTT
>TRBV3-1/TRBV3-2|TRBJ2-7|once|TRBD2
CASSPRIAGNSYEQYF
TGTGCCAGCAGCCCCCGGATAGCGGGAAACTCCTACGAGCAGTACTTC
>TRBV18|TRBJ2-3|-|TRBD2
CASSTTSGTGGDTQYF
TGTGCCAGCTCTACGACTAGCGGGACCGGCGGAGATACGCAGTATTTT
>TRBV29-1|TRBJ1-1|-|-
CSVVGHQNTEAFF
TGCAGCGTTGTGGGACACCAGAACACTGAAGCTTTCTTT
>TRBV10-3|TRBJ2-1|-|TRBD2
CAISESGRAYNEQFF
TGTGCCATCAGTGAGTCTGGGAGGGCCTACAATGAGCAGTTCTTC
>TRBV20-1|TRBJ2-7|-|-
CSASFLARPSYEQYF
TGCAGTGCTAGTTTTCTAGCAAGACCTTCCTACGAGCAGTACTTC
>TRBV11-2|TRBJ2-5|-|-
CASSPRRGGETQYF
TGTGCCAGCAGCCCCCGTCGAGGGGGAGAGACCCAGTACTTC
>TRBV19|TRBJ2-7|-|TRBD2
CASSIEWTSGRQYF
TGTGCCAGTAGTATAGAATGGACTAGCGGGAGGCAGTACTTC
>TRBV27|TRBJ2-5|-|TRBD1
CASSTRGRGMETQYF
TGTGCCAGCAGTACCCGGGGCAGGGGGATGGAGACCCAGTACTTC
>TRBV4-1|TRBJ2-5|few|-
CASSRRQNDVETQYF
TGCGCCAGCAGCCGCCGACAGAACGACGTTGAGACCCAGTACTTC
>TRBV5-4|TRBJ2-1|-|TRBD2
CASSLTSGREGEQFF
TGTGCCAGCAGCTTAACTAGCGGGAGGGAGGGTGAGCAGTTCTTC
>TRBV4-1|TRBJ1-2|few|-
CASSQASGLGTYGYTF
TGCGCCAGCAGCCAAGCCTCAGGGTTAGGTACCTATGGCTACACCTTC
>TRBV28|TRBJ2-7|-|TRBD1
CASRPTGVYEQYF
TGTGCCAGCAGGCCGACAGGGGTCTACGAGCAGTACTTC
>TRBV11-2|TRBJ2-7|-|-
CASSDRRRAYEQYF
TGTGCCAGCAGCGATAGGCGGAGGGCGTACGAGCAGTACTTC
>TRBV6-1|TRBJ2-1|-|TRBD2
CASSELAGGGEQFF
TGTGCCAGCAGTGAACTAGCGGGAGGGGGTGAGCAGTTCTTC
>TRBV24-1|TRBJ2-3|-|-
CATSEGGQDTQYF
TGTGCCACCAGTGAAGGAGGCCAAGATACGCAGTATTTT
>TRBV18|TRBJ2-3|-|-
CASSPGLGTSTDTQYF
TGTGCCAGCTCACCCGGACTGGGGACTAGCACAGATACGCAGTATTTT
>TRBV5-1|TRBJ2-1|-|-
CASSLWTAYNEQFF
TGCGCCAGCAGCCTCTGGACAGCATACAATGAGCAGTTCTTC
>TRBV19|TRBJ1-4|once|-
CASSIVGKLFF
TGTGCCAGTAGTATAGTCGGAAAACTGTTTTTT
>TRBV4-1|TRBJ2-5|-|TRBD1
CASSQDGRQGETQYF
TGCGCCAGCAGCCAAGACGGAAGACAGGGGGAGACCCAGTACTTC
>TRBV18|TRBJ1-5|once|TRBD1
CASSRDRAFGQPQHF
TGTGCCAGCTCACGGGACAGGGCTTTTGGTCAGCCCCAGCATTTT
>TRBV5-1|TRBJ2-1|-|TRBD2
CASSLAWASGGIGEQFF
TGCGCCAGCAGCTTGGCCTGGGCTAGCGGGGGGATTGGGGAGCAGTTCTTC
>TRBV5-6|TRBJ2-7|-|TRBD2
CASSLGAGRGEQYF
TGTGCCAGCAGCTTGGGGGCAGGGAGGGGCGAGCAGTACTTC
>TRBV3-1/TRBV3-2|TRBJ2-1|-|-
CASSQMVRGRGKRNEQFF
TGTGCCAGCAGCCAAATGGTCAGAGGCAGGGGAAAAAGGAATGAGCAGTTCTTC
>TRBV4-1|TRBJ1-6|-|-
CASSQWQGIPSPLHF
TGCGCCAGCAGCCAGTGGCAGGGAATTCCTTCACCCCTCCACTTT
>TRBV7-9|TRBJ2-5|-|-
CASSLGLGGETQYF
TGTGCCAGCAGCTTAGGGCTGGGAGGAGAGACCCAGTACTTC
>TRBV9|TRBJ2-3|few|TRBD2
CASSVYSSGSTDTQYF
TGTGCCAGCAGCGTATACTCTAGCGGGAGTACAGATACGCAGTATTTT
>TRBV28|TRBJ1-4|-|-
CASRKQGHEKLFF
TGTGCCAGCAGAAAACAGGGCCATGAAAAACTGTTTTTT
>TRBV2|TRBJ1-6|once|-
CASIGDSYNSPLHF
TGTGCCAGCATCGGAGATTCCTATAATTCACCCCTCCACTTT
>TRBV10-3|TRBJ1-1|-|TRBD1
CATKTSGGEGNTEAFF
TGTGCCACTAAAACTTCAGGGGGCGAGGGGAACACTGAAGCTTTCTTT
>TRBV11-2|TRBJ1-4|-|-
CASSLDRPDIGPIEREKLFF
TGTGCCAGCAGCTTAGATCGCCCGGACATAGGGCCCATAGAGCGTGAAAAACTGTTTTTT
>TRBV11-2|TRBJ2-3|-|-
CASSSRAWSTDTQYF
TGTGCCAGCAGCTCCCGCGCCTGGAGCACAGATACGCAGTATTTT
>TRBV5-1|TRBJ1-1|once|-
CASSSDIMNTEAFF
TGCGCCAGCAGTTCTGACATCATGAACACTGAAGCTTTCTTT
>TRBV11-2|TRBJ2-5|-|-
CASSPSSQETQYF
TGTGCCAGCAGCCCCTCGTCCCAAGAGACCCAGTACTTC
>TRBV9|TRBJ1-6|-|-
CASSVGRFKSPLHF
TGTGCCAGCAGCGTGGGGCGGTTTAAGTCCCCCCTCCACTTT
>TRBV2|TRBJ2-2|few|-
CASRGTGSLGELFF
TGTGCCAGCAGGGGTACAGGGAGTCTCGGGGAGCTGTTTTTT
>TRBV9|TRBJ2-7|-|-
CASSTPRGGQSYEQYF
TGTGCCAGCAGCACACCACGGGGGGGACAGTCCTACGAGCAGTACTTC
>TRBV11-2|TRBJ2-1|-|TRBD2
CASIMTGGLAENEQFF
TGTGCCAGCATCATGACGGGCGGACTAGCGGAAAATGAGCAGTTCTTC
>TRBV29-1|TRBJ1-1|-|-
CSVEDGREGEAFF
TGCAGCGTTGAAGACGGGCGTGAGGGTGAGGCTTTCTTT
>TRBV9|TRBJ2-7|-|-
CASSASRAAYGDEQYF
TGTGCCAGCAGCGCCTCGAGAGCGGCCTATGGGGACGAGCAGTACTTC
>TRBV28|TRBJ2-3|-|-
CALGRDTQYF
TGTGCCCTGGGCCGGGATACGCAGTATTTT
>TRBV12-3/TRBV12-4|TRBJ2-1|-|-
CASSFLNEQFF
TGTGCCAGCAGTTTCTTGAATGAGCAGTTCTTC
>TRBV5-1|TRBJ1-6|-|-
CASSLEGSGSPLHF
TGCGCCAGCAGCTTGGAGGGGTCGGGTTCACCCCTCCACTTT
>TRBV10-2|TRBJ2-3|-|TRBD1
CASTEPDRGRDTQYF
TGCGCCAGCACCGAACCGGACAGGGGTAGGGATACGCAGTATTTT
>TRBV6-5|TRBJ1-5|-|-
CASSRVRDSNQPQHF
TGTGCCAGCAGTCGAGTCAGGGATAGCAATCAGCCCCAGCATTTT
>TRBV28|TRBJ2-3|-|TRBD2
CASSLREADTQYF
TGTGCCAGCAGTTTGCGGGAGGCAGATACGCAGTATTTT
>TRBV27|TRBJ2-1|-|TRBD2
CASNPGLGYNEQFF
TGTGCCAGCAACCCGGGACTAGGTTACAATGAGCAGTTCTTC
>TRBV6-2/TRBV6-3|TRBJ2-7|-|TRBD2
CASSYYASGRYEQYF
TGTGCCAGCAGTTACTATGCTAGCGGGAGATACGAGCAGTACTTC
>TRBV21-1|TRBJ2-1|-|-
CASINHTGSEQFF
TGTGCCAGCATTAACCACACAGGGAGCGAGCAGTTCTTC
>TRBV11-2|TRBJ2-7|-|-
CASSVAQGLGYEQYF
TGTGCCAGCAGCGTCGCACAGGGTTTAGGGTACGAGCAGTACTTC
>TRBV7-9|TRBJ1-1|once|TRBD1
CASSEDREMSAFF
TGTGCCAGCAGCGAGGACAGGGAGATGTCGGCTTTCTTT
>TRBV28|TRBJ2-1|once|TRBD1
CASSAGESGTGPYNEQFF
TGTGCCAGCAGTGCAGGGGAATCCGGGACAGGGCCCTACAATGAGCAGTTCTTC